The rows below give T cell receptor beta chains drawn from one sample of a study of T-cell memory formation after mild COVID-19. MiXCR, applied by TCRdb to the 5' RACE reads, yields one record per CDR3 protein. The sample records under 250,000 distinct CDR3 sequences, 15% to 19% being singletons. The specimen was PBMCs or a T cell subset sorted from them (not recorded which). The receptors stem from an adult woman who had mild COVID-19 (a few samples of this study predate the infection). Cell type and time point are not known. The CDR3 runs from the conserved cysteine through the conserved F or W. Fields, in order: D gene, J gene, V gene, clone size, CDR3 protein, CDR3 DNA. The D gene is left open where the match is weak. Clone size appears in some rows only: once, few, many, or a class for an expanded clone.

- TRBJ1-1 TRBV12-3/TRBV12-4 few CASSLQGSYTEAFF TGTGCCAGCAGTTTGCAGGGATCTTACACTGAAGCTTTCTTT
TRBD1 TRBJ2-7 TRBV7-3 - CASSLRQGAHEQYF TGTGCCAGCAGTTTACGGCAGGGGGCCCACGAGCAGTACTTC
- TRBJ2-5 TRBV12-3/TRBV12-4 few CASSSPPTVSYQETQYF TGTGCCAGCAGTTCCCCCCCGACAGTTTCGTACCAAGAGACCCAGTACTTC
TRBD1 TRBJ2-7 TRBV10-3 - CAISGQDYEQYF TGTGCCATCAGCGGACAGGACTACGAGCAGTACTTC
- TRBJ1-4 TRBV6-5 - CASTQGGGKLFF TGTGCCAGCACCCAAGGGGGTGGAAAACTGTTTTTT
TRBD1 TRBJ1-1 TRBV7-9 - CASSPTGAPNTEAFF TGTGCCAGCAGCCCGACAGGGGCGCCAAACACTGAAGCTTTCTTT
- TRBJ2-2 TRBV12-3/TRBV12-4 many CASSISRSYTGELFF TGTGCCAGCAGCATCAGTAGGAGTTACACCGGGGAGCTGTTTTTT
TRBD1 TRBJ2-7 TRBV5-5 - CASSWGQSLSYEQYF TGTGCCAGCAGCTGGGGACAGTCCCTTTCCTACGAGCAGTACTTC
TRBD2 TRBJ2-5 TRBV5-1 many CASSLVPSGTQETQYF TGCGCCAGCAGCTTGGTCCCTAGCGGGACCCAAGAGACCCAGTACTTC
TRBD2 TRBJ2-3 TRBV7-2 - CASSRGLAGGPGDTQYF TGTGCCAGCAGCCGGGGTCTAGCGGGAGGGCCCGGAGATACGCAGTATTTT
TRBD2 TRBJ2-3 TRBV20-1 - CSASERGALTDTQYF TGCAGTGCTTCCGAGCGGGGGGCCCTCACAGATACGCAGTATTTT